This T cell receptor beta chain emerged from a study of T-cell reconstitution after alpha-beta-depleted transplantation in children. This clonotype showed up many times. The target antigen is unknown. Trimming cost V 1 base and J 4 bases, with 10 bases left between them. The length of the CDR3 is 14 residues. This sample's TCRbeta library carried unique molecular identifier barcodes. TCRdb re-derived calls from the PCR reads in MiXCR, one entry per CDR3 protein. Of 600,000 to 800,000 distinct CDR3 sequences in the sample, around 13% were seen once. Overall study findings and caveats: T-cell counts and diversity at one year post-transplant came mainly from newly produced T cells. Surviving recipient cells, namely T cells and thymic progenitors, were the source of high day-60 TCRbeta diversity in some patients.

The chain has TRBV12-3 or TRBV12-4 and TRBJ2-5, with D unclear. The starting material was PBMCs, obtained before TCRalphabeta/CD19-depleted stem cell transplant. This clonotype originated in a girl under 10 years old with congenital amegakaryocytic thrombocytopenia, due to receive a stem cell transplant. DNA for the CDR3: TGTGCCAGCAGTTTAGAGTCTGAGAGAGAGACCCAGTACTTC. Translation: CASSLESERETQYF.